These T cell receptor beta chains were read from a single sample in a study of control samples from healthy donors and cancer patients. Clones were sequenced by immunoSEQ multiplex PCR, and TCRdb holds only the in-frame ones, with some missing. The sample carries about 130,000 clones, 85% to 95% recorded once. Sample: PBMCs. The receptors shown here come from a man aged 60 to 75 with colorectal cancer. Both conserved end residues are part of each CDR3. D genes are given only for firm matches. Clone sizes are given selectively: once, few, many, or a class where the clone is expanded.

V gene	J gene	D gene	clone size	CDR3 DNA	CDR3 protein
TRBV5-4	TRBJ2-3	TRBD1	NA	TGTGCCAGCAGCTGGGGACAGGGAGGGACAGATACGCAGTATTTT	CASSWGQGGTDTQYF
TRBV7-2	TRBJ2-7	NA	NA	TGTGCCAGCAGCTCCGACCACCCTTACGAGCAGTACTTC	CASSSDHPYEQYF
TRBV10-3	TRBJ2-1	TRBD1	NA	TGTGCCATCAGTGGGGGAGGACAGGGGGCCTTAGGTGAGCAGTTCTTC	CAISGGGQGALGEQFF
TRBV3-1/TRBV3-2	TRBJ2-3	NA	NA	TGTGCCAGCAGCCAAGATTCCACAGATACGCAGTATTTT	CASSQDSTDTQYF
TRBV14	TRBJ2-5	TRBD1	NA	TGTGCCAGCAGCCGGTGGACAGGGGAGACCCAGTACTTC	CASSRWTGETQYF
TRBV2	TRBJ1-1	TRBD1	NA	TGTGCCAGCAGGAGGGACAGGGCCCCTGAAGCTTTCTTT	CASRRDRAPEAFF
TRBV7-2	TRBJ2-1	NA	NA	TGTGCCAGCAGCTTAGCGCCTCACACCCTTCCATACAATGAGCAGTTCTTC	CASSLAPHTLPYNEQFF
TRBV10-3	TRBJ1-1	TRBD1	NA	TGTGCCATCAGGAAGACAGGGACCAAGAACACTGAAGCTTTCTTT	CAIRKTGTKNTEAFF
TRBV27	TRBJ1-4	TRBD1	NA	TGTGCCACTTCACCGGGACAGATAAATGAAAAACTGTTTTTT	CATSPGQINEKLFF
TRBV9	TRBJ1-6	TRBD1	NA	TGTGCCAGCAGCGCGGGACAGAGACTAAATTCACCCCTCCACTTT	CASSAGQRLNSPLHF
TRBV6-5	TRBJ1-1	NA	NA	TGTGCCAGCAGTTACTCCGAGGGGGAGACTGAAGCTTTCTTT	CASSYSEGETEAFF
TRBV5-6	TRBJ2-7	NA	NA	TGTGCCAGCAGCTTCGGTCGGGGGTCCTACGAGCAGTACTTC	CASSFGRGSYEQYF
TRBV5-1	TRBJ2-3	TRBD1	NA	TGCGCCAGCAGCTGGGGGACAGGGGGCCCAGATACGCAGTATTTT	CASSWGTGGPDTQYF
TRBV3-1/TRBV3-2	TRBJ2-4	NA	NA	TGTGCCAGCAGCCAAGTTGGAGGGGGCGTCATTCAGTACTTC	CASSQVGGGVIQYF
TRBV5-4	TRBJ2-5	TRBD2	NA	TGTGCCAGCACCCTAGGGACTAGCGGGGCCCAAGAGACCCAGTACTTC	CASTLGTSGAQETQYF
TRBV5-4	TRBJ2-1	NA	NA	TGTGCCAGCAGCTTAGACAGGGAAGCGGGGCAGTTCTTC	CASSLDREAGQFF
TRBV25-1	TRBJ2-7	TRBD1	once	TGTGCCAGCAGTGCGGGACAGTTGAGCTCCTACGAGCAGTACTTC	CASSAGQLSSYEQYF
TRBV9	TRBJ1-1	NA	NA	TGTGCCAGCAGTACAGGGTTTCGGGCCGAGAACACTGAAGCTTTCTTT	CASSTGFRAENTEAFF
TRBV6-6	TRBJ1-4	NA	NA	TGTGCCAGCAGTTTGTTGGGGGCTTATGAAAAACTGTTTTTT	CASSLLGAYEKLFF
TRBV27	TRBJ1-1	TRBD1	NA	TGTGCCAGCAGTCCCCGGACAGGGCCCCTGAACACTGAAGCTTTCTTT	CASSPRTGPLNTEAFF
TRBV12-3/TRBV12-4	TRBJ2-3	NA	NA	TGTGCCAGCAGCCTCCGGGGGCGGGATACGCAGTATTTT	CASSLRGRDTQYF
TRBV6-5	TRBJ2-7	NA	few	TGTGCCAGCAGTTACGGGATTAGCTCCGAGCAGTACTTC	CASSYGISSEQYF
TRBV19	TRBJ1-1	NA	NA	TGTGCCAGTGGTCTCAACCCTAAGGGGTCTCACACTGAAGCTTTCTTT	CASGLNPKGSHTEAFF
TRBV19	TRBJ2-3	TRBD2	NA	TGTGCCAGTAGTTGGCGGGGGGGCACAGATACGCAGTATTTT	CASSWRGGTDTQYF
TRBV7-9	TRBJ2-7	NA	NA	TGTGCCAGCAGAGCGGGCTCCTACGAGCAGTACTTC	CASRAGSYEQYF
TRBV11-2	TRBJ1-3	NA	few	TGTGCCAGCAGCCAGGGGAGCTCTGGAAACACCATATATTTT	CASSQGSSGNTIYF
TRBV11-2	TRBJ2-5	TRBD1	NA	TGTGCCAGCAGCGAGACAGGGGAAATGGGAGAGACCCAGTACTTC	CASSETGEMGETQYF
TRBV19	TRBJ2-2	NA	few	TGTGCCAGTAGACCCTACACCGGGGAGCTGTTTTTT	CASRPYTGELFF
TRBV7-2	TRBJ1-6	NA	NA	TGTGCCAGCAGCTTACTCGGAGGCGGCACCTATAATTCACCCCTCCACTTT	CASSLLGGGTYNSPLHF
TRBV24-1	TRBJ2-1	TRBD1	NA	TGTGCCACCAGTCGGGGACAGGGGAACAATGAGCAGTTCTTC	CATSRGQGNNEQFF
TRBV14	TRBJ1-1	NA	few	TGTGCCAGCTCTTTGAAGACTGAAGCTTTCTTT	CASSLKTEAFF
TRBV7-2	TRBJ1-2	NA	NA	TGCGCCAGCAGCTTTGGTGGGTCCTCCGTTAGTGGCTACACCTTC	CASSFGGSSVSGYTF
TRBV5-1	TRBJ2-5	TRBD1	once	TGCGCCAGCAGACCAGGGGGAGAGACCCAGTACTTC	CASRPGGETQYF
TRBV7-2	TRBJ1-3	TRBD1	NA	TGTGCCAGCAGCCCAGATGGACAGGATGGAAACACCATATATTTT	CASSPDGQDGNTIYF
TRBV29-1	TRBJ2-3	NA	NA	TGCAGCGTACAAGGGGACACAGATACGCAGTATTTT	CSVQGDTDTQYF
TRBV5-6	TRBJ1-3	TRBD1	NA	TGTGCCAGCAGCGAGGGACAGATCAACTCTGGAAACACCATATATTTT	CASSEGQINSGNTIYF
TRBV6-1	TRBJ2-3	TRBD2	NA	TGTGCCAGCAGTGAATGGAGGACTAGCGGGGGCGATACGCAGTATTTT	CASSEWRTSGGDTQYF
TRBV28	TRBJ2-1	NA	few	TGTGCCAGCAGTCCACAGTCCGCCGGGACGCACTTGTACAATGAGCAGTTCTTC	CASSPQSAGTHLYNEQFF
TRBV20-1	TRBJ1-1	NA	NA	TGCAGTGCCCTTCTGAACACTGAAGCTTTCTTT	CSALLNTEAFF
TRBV7-8	TRBJ2-3	NA	NA	TGTGCCAGCAATCTGTTGGGGCGAACAGATACGCAGTATTTT	CASNLLGRTDTQYF
TRBV29-1	TRBJ1-1	TRBD1	NA	TGCAGCGTTACCGGGACAGGGGGGCTGAACACTGAAGCTTTCTTT	CSVTGTGGLNTEAFF
TRBV5-5	TRBJ1-2	TRBD1	once	TGTGCCAGCACCGTCACAGGGGGCTCCTATGGCTACACCTTC	CASTVTGGSYGYTF
TRBV28	TRBJ1-2	NA	NA	TGTGCCAGCAGGGTAAACGAAGCTAACTATGGCTACACCTTC	CASRVNEANYGYTF
TRBV7-2	TRBJ2-1	TRBD2	NA	TGTGCCAGCAGCCCTAGCGGGGGGAGCTCCTACAATGAGCAGTTCTTC	CASSPSGGSSYNEQFF
TRBV19	TRBJ1-3	TRBD1	NA	TGTGCCAGTAAGGAGTTGGACAGGGACCGAAACACCATATATTTT	CASKELDRDRNTIYF
TRBV7-9	TRBJ2-5	NA	NA	TGTGCCAGCAGCTCCCCGTTCAGAGGAGAGACCCAGTACTTC	CASSSPFRGETQYF
TRBV28	TRBJ2-3	NA	NA	TGTGCCAGCAGCCACACAGATACGCAGTATTTT	CASSHTDTQYF
TRBV27	TRBJ2-5	TRBD1	NA	TGTGCCAGCAGCCCCGGACAGGGGGCGGGAAAGACCCAGTACTTC	CASSPGQGAGKTQYF